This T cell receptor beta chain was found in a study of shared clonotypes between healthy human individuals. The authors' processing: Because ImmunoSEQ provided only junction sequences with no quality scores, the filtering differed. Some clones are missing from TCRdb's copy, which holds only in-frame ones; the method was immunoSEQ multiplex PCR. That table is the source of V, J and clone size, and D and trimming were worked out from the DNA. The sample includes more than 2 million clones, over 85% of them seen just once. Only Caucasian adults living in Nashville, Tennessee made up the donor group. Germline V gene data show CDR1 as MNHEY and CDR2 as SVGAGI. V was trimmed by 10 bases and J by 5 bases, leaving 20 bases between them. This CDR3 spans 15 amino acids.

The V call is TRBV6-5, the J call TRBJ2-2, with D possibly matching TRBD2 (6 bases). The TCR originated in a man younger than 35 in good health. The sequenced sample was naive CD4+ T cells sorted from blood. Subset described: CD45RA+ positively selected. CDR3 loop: CATSGNGGGTGELFF. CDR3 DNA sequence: TGTGCCACCTCGGGAAATGGAGGAGGGACCGGGGAGCTGTTTTTT.